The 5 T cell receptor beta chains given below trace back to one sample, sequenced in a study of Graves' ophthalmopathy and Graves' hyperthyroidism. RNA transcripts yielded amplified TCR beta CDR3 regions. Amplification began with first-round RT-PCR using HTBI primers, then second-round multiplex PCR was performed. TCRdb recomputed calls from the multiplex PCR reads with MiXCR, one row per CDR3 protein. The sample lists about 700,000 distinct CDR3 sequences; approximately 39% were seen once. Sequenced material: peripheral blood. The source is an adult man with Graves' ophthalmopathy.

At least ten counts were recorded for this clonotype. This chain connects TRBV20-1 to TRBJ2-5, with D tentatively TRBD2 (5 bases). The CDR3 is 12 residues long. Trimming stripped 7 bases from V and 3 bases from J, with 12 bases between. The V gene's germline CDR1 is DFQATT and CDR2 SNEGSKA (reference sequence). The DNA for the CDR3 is TGCAGTGGCCAGGCCGGGGAAGAGACCCAGTACTTC. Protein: CSGQAGEETQYF.

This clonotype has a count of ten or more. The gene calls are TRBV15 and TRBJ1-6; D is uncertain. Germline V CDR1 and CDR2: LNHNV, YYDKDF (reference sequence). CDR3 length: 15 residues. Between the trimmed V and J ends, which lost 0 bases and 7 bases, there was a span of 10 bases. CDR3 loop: CATSRDGRGNSPLHF. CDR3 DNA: TGTGCCACCAGCAGAGATGGCAGAGGAAATTCACCCCTCCACTTT.

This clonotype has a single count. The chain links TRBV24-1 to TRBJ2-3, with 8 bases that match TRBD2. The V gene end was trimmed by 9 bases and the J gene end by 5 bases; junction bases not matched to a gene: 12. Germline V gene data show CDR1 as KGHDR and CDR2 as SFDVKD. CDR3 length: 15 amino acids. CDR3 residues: CATSTGGRFEDTQYF. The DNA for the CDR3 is TGTGCCACCTCGACTGGCGGGAGGTTTGAAGATACGCAGTATTTT.

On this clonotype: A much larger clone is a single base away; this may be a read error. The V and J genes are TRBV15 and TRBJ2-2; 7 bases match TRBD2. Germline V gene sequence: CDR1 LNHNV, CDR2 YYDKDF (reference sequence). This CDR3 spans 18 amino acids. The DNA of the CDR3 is TGTGCCATCAGCAGAGATCGTGCGGGACTACAGCGACCCGGGGAGCTGTTTTTT. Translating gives CAISRDRAGLQRPGELFF.

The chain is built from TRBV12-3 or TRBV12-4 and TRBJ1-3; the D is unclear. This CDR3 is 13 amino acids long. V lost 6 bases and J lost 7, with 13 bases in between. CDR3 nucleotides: TGTGCCAGCAGCTCTACAGAGGGCAACACCATATATTTT. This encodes CASSSTEGNTIYF.